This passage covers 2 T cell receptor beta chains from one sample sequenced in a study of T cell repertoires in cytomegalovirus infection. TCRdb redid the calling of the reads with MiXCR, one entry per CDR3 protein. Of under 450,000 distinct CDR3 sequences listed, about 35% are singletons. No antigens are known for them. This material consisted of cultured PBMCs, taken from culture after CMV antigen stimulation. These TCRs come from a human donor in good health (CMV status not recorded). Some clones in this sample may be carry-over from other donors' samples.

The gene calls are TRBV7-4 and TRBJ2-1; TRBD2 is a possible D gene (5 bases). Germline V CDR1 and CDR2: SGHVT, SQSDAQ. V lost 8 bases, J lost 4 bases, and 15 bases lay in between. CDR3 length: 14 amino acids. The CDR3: CASPTGISYNEQFF. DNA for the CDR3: TGTGCCAGCCCGACGGGAATTTCGTACAATGAGCAGTTCTTC.

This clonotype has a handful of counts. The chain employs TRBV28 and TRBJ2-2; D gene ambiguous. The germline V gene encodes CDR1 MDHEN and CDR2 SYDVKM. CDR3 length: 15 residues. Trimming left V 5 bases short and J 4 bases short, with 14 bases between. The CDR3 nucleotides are TGTGCCAGCAGTGTAGGTTCTCAAAGCACCGGGGAGCTGTTTTTT. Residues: CASSVGSQSTGELFF.